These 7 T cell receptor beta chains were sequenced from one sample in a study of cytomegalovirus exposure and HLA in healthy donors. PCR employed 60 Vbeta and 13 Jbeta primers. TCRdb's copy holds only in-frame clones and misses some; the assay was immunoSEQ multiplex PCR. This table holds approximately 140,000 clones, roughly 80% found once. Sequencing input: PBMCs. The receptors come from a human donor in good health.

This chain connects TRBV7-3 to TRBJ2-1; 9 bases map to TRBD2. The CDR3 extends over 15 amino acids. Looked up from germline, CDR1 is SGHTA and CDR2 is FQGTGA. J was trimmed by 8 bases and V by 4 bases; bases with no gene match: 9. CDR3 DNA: TGTGCCAGCAGCTCAGGTAGCGGGAGCTCCGATGAGCAGTTCTTC. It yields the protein CASSSGSGSSDEQFF.

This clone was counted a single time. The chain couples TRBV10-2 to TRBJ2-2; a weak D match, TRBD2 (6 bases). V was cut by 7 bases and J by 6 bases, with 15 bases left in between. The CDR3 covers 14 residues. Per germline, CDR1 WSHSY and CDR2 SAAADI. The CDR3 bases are TGCGCCAGCATCCCATCCAGCGGGTCCGGGGAGCTGTTTTTT. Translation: CASIPSSGSGELFF.

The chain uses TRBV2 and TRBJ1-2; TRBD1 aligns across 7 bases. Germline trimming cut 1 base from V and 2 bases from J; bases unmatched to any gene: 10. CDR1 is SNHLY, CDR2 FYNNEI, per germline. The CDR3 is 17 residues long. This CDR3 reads CASSEEMWDSLNYGYTF. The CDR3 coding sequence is TGTGCCAGCAGTGAAGAGATGTGGGACAGTCTGAACTATGGCTACACCTTC.

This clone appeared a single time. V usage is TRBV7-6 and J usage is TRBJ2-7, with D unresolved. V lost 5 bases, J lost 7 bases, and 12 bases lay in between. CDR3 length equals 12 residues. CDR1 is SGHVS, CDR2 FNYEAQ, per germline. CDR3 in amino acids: CASSPLYGEQYF. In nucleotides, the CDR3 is TGTGCCAGCAGCCCTCTCTACGGGGAGCAGTACTTC.

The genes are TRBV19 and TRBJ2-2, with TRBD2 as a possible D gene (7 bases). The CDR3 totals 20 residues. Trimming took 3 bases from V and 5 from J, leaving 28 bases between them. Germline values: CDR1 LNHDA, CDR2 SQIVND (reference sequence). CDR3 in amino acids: CASSIMRGLFAGQSTGELFF. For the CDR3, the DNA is TGTGCCAGTAGTATTATGCGGGGGCTGTTCGCGGGGCAGAGTACCGGGGAGCTGTTTTTT.

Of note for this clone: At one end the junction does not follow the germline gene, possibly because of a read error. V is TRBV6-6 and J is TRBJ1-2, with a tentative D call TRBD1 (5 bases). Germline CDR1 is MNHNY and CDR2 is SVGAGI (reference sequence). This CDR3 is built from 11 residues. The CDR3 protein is CASSYIRVTFF. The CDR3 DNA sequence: TGTGCCAGCAGTTACATCAGGGTGACCTTCTTC.

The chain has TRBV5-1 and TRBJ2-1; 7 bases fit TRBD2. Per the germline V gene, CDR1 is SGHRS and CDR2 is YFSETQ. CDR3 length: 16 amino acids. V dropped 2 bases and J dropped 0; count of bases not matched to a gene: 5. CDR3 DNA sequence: TGCGCCAGCAGCTTTCGAGGCGGGAGCTCCTACAATGAGCAGTTCTTC. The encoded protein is CASSFRGGSSYNEQFF.